Shown below are 7 T cell receptor beta chains from a single sample sequenced in a study of cytomegalovirus exposure and HLA in healthy donors. The study ran its PCR with 60 Vbeta and 13 Jbeta primers. TCRdb's table, derived via immunoSEQ multiplex PCR, lists solely in-frame clones and lacks some. This sample has fewer than 250,000 clones; more than 65% occur once, and the top ten carry 1.5% to 2%. Sequences were obtained from PBMCs. The receptors derive from a woman aged 25 to 39 in good health and CMV-seronegative.

V is TRBV7-3 and J is TRBJ2-6; 7 nucleotides line up with TRBD2. Trimming cost V 5 bases and J 3 bases; bases outside gene matches: 7. The CDR3 length is 16 residues. Germline loops: CDR1 SGHTA, CDR2 FQGTGA. The CDR3 bases are TGTGCCAGCAGCCCGCAGGCGGGGGTTGGGGCCAACGTCCTGACTTTC. Encoded protein: CASSPQAGVGANVLTF.

The CDR3 DNA reads TGTGCCAGCAAAAAGGGGGACGATGGCTACACCTTC. Translation gives CASKKGDDGYTF. The chain has TRBV6-1 and TRBJ1-2; tentative D call: TRBD1 (6 bases). Trimming took off 7 bases at V and 6 bases at J, with 12 bases between the two ends. The CDR3 covers 12 residues. The V gene's germline CDR1 is MNHNS and CDR2 SASEGT.

About this clone itself: The DNA is left out, because the CDR3 cannot be placed on it with certainty; the CDR3 is given as TCRdb lists it. The chain recombines TRBV12-2 with TRBJ2-5; TRBD2 was called by the table and not checked on the DNA. TRBV12-2 is annotated as a pseudogene. The CDR3 is 14 amino acids in total, end residues counted. CDR3 loop: CASRFAEGTGAQYF.

V is TRBV27 and J is TRBJ2-1; no reliable D call. Deletions cut 6 bases from V and 0 bases from J, with 18 bases between. From germline, CDR1 is MNHEY and CDR2 SMNVEV (reference sequence). This CDR3 has 17 residues. The CDR3 sequence is CASRPLGLDSSYNEQFF. CDR3 bases: TGTGCCAGCAGGCCACTTGGTTTAGATAGCTCCTACAATGAGCAGTTCTTC.

The chain joins TRBV5-4 to TRBJ2-3, with TRBD1 matching 9 bases. Germline lookup yields CDR1 SGHNT and CDR2 YYREEE (reference sequence). V lost 4 bases and J lost 8; bases outside the gene matches: 8. This CDR3 has 14 amino acids. CDR3 sequence reads: CASSAPGQGFTQYF. The CDR3 DNA reads as TGTGCCAGCAGCGCTCCGGGACAGGGATTTACGCAGTATTTT.

The chain joins TRBV6-1 to TRBJ2-7; no firm D call. The CDR3 contains 15 residues. The germline CDR1 and CDR2 sequences are MNHNS and SASEGT. V dropped 3 bases and J dropped 0 bases, with 12 bases sitting between them. This CDR3 is CASSDRVHRSYEQYF. The CDR3 DNA sequence: TGTGCCAGCAGTGACCGGGTACACCGCTCCTACGAGCAGTACTTC.

The chain links TRBV5-8 to TRBJ2-3, with 7 bases matching TRBD2. Germline-derived CDR1 and CDR2 are SGHTS and YDEGEE. CDR3 size: 15 residues. V gave up 4 bases and J gave up 5 bases; unmatched junction bases: 10. CDR3 sequence (DNA): TGTGCCAGCAGCCCCGGGACGGGAGGAAAAGATACGCAGTATTTT. It specifies CASSPGTGGKDTQYF.